Presented here are 18 T cell receptor beta chains from one specimen sequenced in a study of blood T cell repertoires in COVID-19. Using immunoSEQ multiplex PCR, the repertoire was profiled, and TCRdb retains in-frame clones only, with some absent. This sample carries around 200,000 clones, 84% of them seen once, and the ten largest clones take about 7%. Source material: peripheral blood. The receptor source for this set is a human donor in a cohort sampled during active COVID-19.

The genes are TRBV29-1 and TRBJ2-6; TRBD2 matches at 8 bases. V trimming: 6 bases; J trimming: 1 base; junction bases outside the gene matches: 2. Germline V gives CDR1 SQVTM, CDR2 ANQGSEA. CDR3 size: 14 residues. The CDR3, as DNA: TGCAGCGTCTCGGGAGGGTCTGGGGCCAACGTCCTGACTTTC. Translated: CSVSGGSGANVLTF.

The chain uses TRBV6-6 and TRBJ1-5; D uncertain. The CDR3 covers 13 residues. Germline V CDR1 and CDR2: MNHNY, SVGAGI (reference sequence). V was pared by 8 bases and J by 3 bases, with 11 bases between. The DNA for the CDR3 is TGTGCCAGCGTCGCGGAAAACAATCAGCCCCAGCATTTT. Encoded protein: CASVAENNQPQHF.

The CDR3 spells CASSYSQGSGNTIYF. The CDR3 DNA is TGTGCCAGCAGTTACAGCCAGGGGTCTGGAAACACCATATATTTT. The chain has TRBV6-5 and TRBJ1-3, with D possibly matching TRBD1 (6 bases). Trimming removed 2 bases at V and 1 base at J, with 9 bases between. Germline V gene data show CDR1 as MNHEY and CDR2 as SVGAGI. CDR3 size: 15 residues.

This clone was counted a single time. V usage is TRBV6-5 and J usage is TRBJ2-7; possibly TRBD1 for D (6 bases). Germline CDR1 reads MNHEY; CDR2 reads SVGAGI. V was shortened by 5 bases and J by 0 bases, with 14 bases between the two germline ends. The CDR3 spans 15 residues. CDR3 nucleotides: TGTGCCAGCAGTCCTCGGGACACTCGCTCCTACGAGCAGTACTTC. It encodes CASSPRDTRSYEQYF.

The chain couples TRBV6-2 or TRBV6-3 to TRBJ2-7, with a tentative D call TRBD1 (5 bases). Trimming removed 0 bases at V and 5 bases at J, with 11 bases between. The CDR3 is 14 amino acids. Germline V CDR1 and CDR2: MNHEY, SVGEGT. The DNA for the CDR3 is TGTGCCAGCAGTTACTCGGGGCAGCCTAACGAGCAGTACTTC. This gives the protein CASSYSGQPNEQYF.

CDR3 in DNA: TGTGCCAGTAGTTCCGCAGGGGGCTTCTACGAGCAGTACTTC. Amino acids: CASSSAGGFYEQYF. The genes are TRBV19 and TRBJ2-7, with 8 bases lining up with TRBD1. After removal of 5 bases from V and 3 bases from J, the junction contained 6 bases not matched to a gene. The germline gives CDR1 LNHDA, CDR2 SQIVND (reference sequence). This CDR3 region has 14 residues.

The chain links TRBV6-1 to TRBJ1-5; D is ambiguous. The CDR3 has 15 amino acids. The V end was cut by 0 bases, the J end by 3 bases, with 9 bases between. Per germline, CDR1 MNHNS and CDR2 SASEGT. The CDR3 DNA sequence: TGTGCCAGCAGTGAAGCCAGGACTCCCAATCAGCCCCAGCATTTT. It codes for CASSEARTPNQPQHF.

The CDR3 here is CASSQAQDLQYF. The CDR3 nucleotides read TGTGCCAGCAGCCAAGCTCAGGACTTACAGTACTTC. The V gene is TRBV4-2, the J gene TRBJ2-5; a possible D gene is TRBD2 (5 bases). Germline V gene sequence: CDR1 LGHNA, CDR2 YNFKEQ. The ends were cut back, 1 base at V and 11 bases at J, with 11 bases in the middle. The CDR3 totals 12 residues.

J is TRBJ1-3 and V is TRBV5-1; a possible D gene is TRBD1 (6 bases). The CDR3 runs to 14 residues. V shed 4 bases and J shed 0 bases, with 8 bases lying between them. CDR1 is SGHRS and CDR2 is YFSETQ in the germline V gene. CDR3 nucleotides: TGCGCCAGCAGCACGGACAGCTCTGGAAACACCATATATTTT. This codes for CASSTDSSGNTIYF.

V usage is TRBV7-3 and J usage is TRBJ2-1; 13 positions match TRBD2. Germline trimming cut 5 bases from V and 3 bases from J; bases unmatched to any gene: 4. The germline V gene has CDR1 SGHTA and CDR2 FQGTGA. The CDR3 spans 16 residues. In DNA form, the CDR3 reads TGTGCCAGCAGCCGAAGACTAGCGGGGGGCTACAATGAGCAGTTCTTC. Its protein is CASSRRLAGGYNEQFF. Using reference TRBV7-3 and TRBJ2-1 for the parts outside the CDR3, the full variable domain is GAGVSQTPSNKVTEKGKYVELRCDPISGHTALYWYRQSLGQGPEFLIYFQGTGAADDSGLPNDRFFAVRPEGSVSTLKIQRTERGDSAVYLCASSRRLAGGYNEQFFGPGTRLTVL.

The chain uses TRBV15 and TRBJ2-7; 7 nucleotides agree with TRBD1. The germline V gene has CDR1 LNHNV and CDR2 YYDKDF (reference sequence). The CDR3 loop spans 14 amino acids. The J segment lost 7 bases and the V segment lost 2 bases, leaving 8 bases of the junction unmatched. The DNA for the CDR3 is TGTGCCACCAGCAGACTACGACAGGGAGAAGAGCAGTACTTC. Its protein is CATSRLRQGEEQYF.

This clone was found many times. V usage is TRBV4-1 and J usage is TRBJ1-2, with 10 positions matching TRBD1. V dropped 1 base and J dropped 6; count of bases not matched to a gene: 2. CDR3 size: 14 residues. Per germline, CDR1 MGHRA and CDR2 YSYEKL. CDR3 sequence: CASSQVDRGDGYTF. DNA of the CDR3: TGCGCCAGCAGCCAAGTGGACAGGGGGGATGGCTACACCTTC.

The sample holds a few counts of this clone. The chain uses TRBV11-2 and TRBJ2-2; maybe TRBD2 (5 bases). Germline values: CDR1 SGHAT, CDR2 FQNNGV. This CDR3 spans 16 amino acids. V lost 5 bases to trimming and J lost 0 bases, with 13 bases between them. In DNA form, the CDR3 reads TGTGCCAGCAGCGGTGGGGTGGGAGCGAACACCGGGGAGCTGTTTTTT. It yields the protein CASSGGVGANTGELFF.

This clone has only one observation. The chain recombines TRBV3-1 (or the pseudogene TRBV3-2) with TRBJ1-1; unclear D gene. This CDR3 region has 13 residues. The germline V gene has CDR1 LGHDT and CDR2 YNNKEL (reference sequence). V was trimmed by 2 bases and J by 5 bases, leaving 9 bases between them. CDR3 region: CASSQMRETEAFF. DNA of the CDR3: TGTGCCAGCAGCCAAATGAGGGAGACTGAAGCTTTCTTT.

This clone has more than one count but fewer than ten. V gene TRBV6-1 combines with J gene TRBJ1-2, with 8 bases matching TRBD1. The CDR3 runs to 14 residues. J was trimmed by 6 bases and V by 2 bases; bases with no gene match: 5. CDR1 and CDR2 from the germline V gene are MNHNS and SASEGT. The CDR3 nucleotides read TGTGCCAGCAGTGAAACGACAGGGGACCATGGCTACACCTTC. Encoded protein: CASSETTGDHGYTF.

The chain joins TRBV3-1 (or the pseudogene TRBV3-2) to TRBJ1-2; D remains unclear. Germline V gene data show CDR1 as LGHDT and CDR2 as YNNKEL (reference sequence). The CDR3 is made up of 14 amino acids. V lost 1 base and J 0 bases, leaving 6 bases between the germline ends. The CDR3 here is CASSQGLTNYGYTF. As DNA, the CDR3 is TGTGCCAGCAGCCAAGGACTCACTAACTATGGCTACACCTTC.

The chain is built from TRBV9 and TRBJ2-1; 8 bases are shared with TRBD2. Germline values: CDR1 SGDLS, CDR2 YYNGEE. The trim removed 4 bases at V and 4 bases at J, leaving 4 bases unmatched. The CDR3 covers 14 residues. CDR3 protein: CASSYGGDYNEQFF. CDR3 nucleotide sequence: TGTGCCAGCAGCTACGGGGGGGATTACAATGAGCAGTTCTTC.

This chain links TRBV6-2 or TRBV6-3 with TRBJ2-3; possible D gene TRBD2, 5 bases. Per germline, CDR1 MNHEY and CDR2 SVGEGT. This CDR3 region has 13 residues. V gave up 6 bases and J gave up 14 bases, with 21 bases separating them. The CDR3 DNA is TGTGCCAGCAGCCCTGCGACTATGAGCGAGGCGTATTTT. It specifies CASSPATMSEAYF.